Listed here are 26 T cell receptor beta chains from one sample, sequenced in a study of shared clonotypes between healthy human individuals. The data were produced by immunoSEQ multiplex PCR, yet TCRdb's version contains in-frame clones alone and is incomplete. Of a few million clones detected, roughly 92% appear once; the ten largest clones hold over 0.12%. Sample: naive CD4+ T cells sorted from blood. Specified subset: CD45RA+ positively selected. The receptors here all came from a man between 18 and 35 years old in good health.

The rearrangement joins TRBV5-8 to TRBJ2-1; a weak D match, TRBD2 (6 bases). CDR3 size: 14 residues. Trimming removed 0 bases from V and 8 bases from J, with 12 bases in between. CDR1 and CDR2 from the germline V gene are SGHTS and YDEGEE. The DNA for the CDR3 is TGTGCCAGCAGCTTGGAACCGGGGGTTTATGAGCAGTTCTTC. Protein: CASSLEPGVYEQFF.

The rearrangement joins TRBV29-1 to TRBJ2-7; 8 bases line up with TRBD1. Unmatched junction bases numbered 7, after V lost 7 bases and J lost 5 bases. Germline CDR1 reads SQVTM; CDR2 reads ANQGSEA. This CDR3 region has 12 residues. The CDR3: CSGGQGGNEQYF. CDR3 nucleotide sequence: TGCAGCGGCGGACAGGGTGGTAACGAGCAGTACTTC.

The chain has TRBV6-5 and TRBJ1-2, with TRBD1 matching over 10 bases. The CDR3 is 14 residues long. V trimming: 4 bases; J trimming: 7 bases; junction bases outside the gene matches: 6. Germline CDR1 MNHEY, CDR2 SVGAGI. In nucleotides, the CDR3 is TGTGCCAGCAGTTCCGAGACAGGGGGCTTTGGCTACACCTTC. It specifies CASSSETGGFGYTF.

The CDR3 DNA is TGTGCCAGCAGTCGAGGACAGGCGCCAGATACGCAGTATTTT. Translation: CASSRGQAPDTQYF. The chain couples TRBV6-5 to TRBJ2-3; 7 bases agree with TRBD1. The CDR3 is 14 residues long. After removal of 5 bases from V and 4 bases from J, the junction contained 6 bases not matched to a gene. Looked up from germline, CDR1 is MNHEY and CDR2 is SVGAGI.

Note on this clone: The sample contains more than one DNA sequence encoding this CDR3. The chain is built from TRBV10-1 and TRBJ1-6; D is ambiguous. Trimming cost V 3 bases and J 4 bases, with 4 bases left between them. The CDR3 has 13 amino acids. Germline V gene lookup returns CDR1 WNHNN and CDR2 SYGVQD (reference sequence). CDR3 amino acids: CASSEGYNSPLHF. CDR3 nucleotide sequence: TGCGCCAGCAGTGAAGGTTATAATTCACCCCTCCACTTT.

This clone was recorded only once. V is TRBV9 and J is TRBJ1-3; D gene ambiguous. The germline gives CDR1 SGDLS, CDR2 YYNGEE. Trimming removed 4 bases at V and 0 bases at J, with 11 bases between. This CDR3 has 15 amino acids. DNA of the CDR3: TGTGCCAGCAGCAAGGAAGGGAACTCTGGAAACACCATATATTTT. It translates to CASSKEGNSGNTIYF.

The CDR3 coding sequence is TGTGCCAGCAGTGAAGATGGACTCTACAATGAGCAGTTCTTC. It is translated as CASSEDGLYNEQFF. This chain joins TRBV2 and TRBJ2-1; tentatively, D is TRBD2 (5 bases). The germline gives CDR1 SNHLY, CDR2 FYNNEI. Trimming removed 1 base at V and 3 bases at J, with 7 bases between. This CDR3 spans 14 amino acids.

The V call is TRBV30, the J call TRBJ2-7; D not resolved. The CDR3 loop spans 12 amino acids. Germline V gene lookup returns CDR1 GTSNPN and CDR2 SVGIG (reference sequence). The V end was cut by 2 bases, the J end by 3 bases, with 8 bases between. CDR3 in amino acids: CAWSPRDYEQYF. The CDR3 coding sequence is TGTGCCTGGAGTCCGCGAGACTACGAGCAGTACTTC.

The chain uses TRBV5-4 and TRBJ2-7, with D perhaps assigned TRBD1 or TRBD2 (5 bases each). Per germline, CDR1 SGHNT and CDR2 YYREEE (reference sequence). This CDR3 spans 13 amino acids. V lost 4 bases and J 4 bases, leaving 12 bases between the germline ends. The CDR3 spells CASSRDPWYEQYF. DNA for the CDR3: TGTGCCAGCAGCCGGGACCCCTGGTACGAGCAGTACTTC.

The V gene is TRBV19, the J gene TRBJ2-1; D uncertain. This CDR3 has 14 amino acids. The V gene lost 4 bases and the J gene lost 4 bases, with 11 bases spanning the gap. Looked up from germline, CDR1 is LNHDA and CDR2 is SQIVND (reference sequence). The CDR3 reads CASSKGGSYNEQFF. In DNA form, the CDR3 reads TGTGCCAGTAGTAAAGGCGGATCGTACAATGAGCAGTTCTTC.

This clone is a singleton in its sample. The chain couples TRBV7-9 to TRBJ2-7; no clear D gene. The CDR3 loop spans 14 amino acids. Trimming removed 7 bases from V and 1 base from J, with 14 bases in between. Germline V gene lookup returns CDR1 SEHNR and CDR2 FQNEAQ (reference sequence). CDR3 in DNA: TGTGCCAGCACTTTCTCAGGCGCTTCCTACGAGCAGTACTTC. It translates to CASTFSGASYEQYF.

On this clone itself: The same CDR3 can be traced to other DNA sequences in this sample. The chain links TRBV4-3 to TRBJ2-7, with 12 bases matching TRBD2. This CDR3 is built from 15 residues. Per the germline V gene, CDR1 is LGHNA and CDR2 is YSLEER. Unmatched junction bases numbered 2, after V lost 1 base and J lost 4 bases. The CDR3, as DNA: TGCGCCAGCAGCCAAGGACTAGCGGGAGCTTACGAGCAGTACTTC. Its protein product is CASSQGLAGAYEQYF.

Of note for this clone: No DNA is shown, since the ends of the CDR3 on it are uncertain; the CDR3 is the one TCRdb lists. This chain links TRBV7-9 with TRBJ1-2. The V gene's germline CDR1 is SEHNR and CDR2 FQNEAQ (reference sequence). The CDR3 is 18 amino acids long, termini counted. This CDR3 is CASSPESVPAALLSGYTF.

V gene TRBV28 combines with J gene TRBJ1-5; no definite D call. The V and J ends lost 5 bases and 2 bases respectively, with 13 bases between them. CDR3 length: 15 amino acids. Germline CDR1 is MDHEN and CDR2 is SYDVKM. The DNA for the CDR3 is TGTGCCAGCAGTCGAGTGAATATGGGCAATCAGCCCCAGCATTTT. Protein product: CASSRVNMGNQPQHF.

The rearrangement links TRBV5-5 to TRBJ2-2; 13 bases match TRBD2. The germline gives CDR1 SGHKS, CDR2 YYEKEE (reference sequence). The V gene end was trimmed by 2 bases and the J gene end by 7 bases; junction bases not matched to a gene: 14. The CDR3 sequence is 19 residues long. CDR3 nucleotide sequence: TGTGCCAGCAGCTTCGAGGGATCCGGGACTAGCGGGATTATCGGGGAGCTGTTTTTT. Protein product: CASSFEGSGTSGIIGELFF.

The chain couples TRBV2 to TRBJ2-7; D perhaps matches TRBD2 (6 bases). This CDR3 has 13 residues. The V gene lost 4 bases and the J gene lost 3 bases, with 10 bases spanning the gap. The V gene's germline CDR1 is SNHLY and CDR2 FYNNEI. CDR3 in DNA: TGTGCCAGCAGTGGGGAGGACTACTACGAGCAGTACTTC. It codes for CASSGEDYYEQYF.

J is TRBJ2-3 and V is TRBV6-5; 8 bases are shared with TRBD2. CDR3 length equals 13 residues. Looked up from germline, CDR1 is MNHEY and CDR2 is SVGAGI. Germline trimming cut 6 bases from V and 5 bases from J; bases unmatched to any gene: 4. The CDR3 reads CASRPAGEDTQYF. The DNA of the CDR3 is TGTGCCAGCAGACCAGCGGGGGAAGATACGCAGTATTTT.

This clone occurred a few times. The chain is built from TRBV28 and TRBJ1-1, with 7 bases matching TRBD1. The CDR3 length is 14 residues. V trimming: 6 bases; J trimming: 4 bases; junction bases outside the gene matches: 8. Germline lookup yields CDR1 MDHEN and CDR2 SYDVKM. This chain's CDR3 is CASRRQGIGTEAFF. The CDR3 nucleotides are TGTGCCAGCAGACGACAGGGTATTGGCACTGAAGCTTTCTTT.

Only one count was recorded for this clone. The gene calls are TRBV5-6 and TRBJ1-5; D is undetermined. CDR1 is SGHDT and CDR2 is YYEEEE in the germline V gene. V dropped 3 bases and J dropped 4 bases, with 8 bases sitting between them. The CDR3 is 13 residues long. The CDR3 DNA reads TGTGCCAGCAGCTCCGGATGGAATCAGCCCCAGCATTTT. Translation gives CASSSGWNQPQHF. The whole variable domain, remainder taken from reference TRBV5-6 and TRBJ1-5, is DAGVTQSPTHLIKTRGQQVTLRCSPKSGHDTVSWYQQALGQGPQFIFQYYEEEERQRGNFPDRFSGHQFPNYSSELNVNALLLGDSALYLCASSSGWNQPQHFGDGTRLSIL.

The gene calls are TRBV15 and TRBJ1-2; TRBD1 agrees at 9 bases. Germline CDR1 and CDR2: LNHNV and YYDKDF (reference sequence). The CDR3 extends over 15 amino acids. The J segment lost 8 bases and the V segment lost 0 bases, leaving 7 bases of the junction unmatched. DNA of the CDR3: TGTGCCACCAGCAGAGATCCAGGGACAGGGAGCGGCTACACCTTC. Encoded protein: CATSRDPGTGSGYTF.

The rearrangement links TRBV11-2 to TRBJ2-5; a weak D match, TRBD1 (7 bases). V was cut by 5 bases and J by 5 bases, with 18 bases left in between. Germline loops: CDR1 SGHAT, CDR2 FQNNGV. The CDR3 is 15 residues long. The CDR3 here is CASSPDGGGRETQYF. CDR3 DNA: TGTGCCAGCAGCCCAGACGGAGGGGGCCGGGAGACCCAGTACTTC.

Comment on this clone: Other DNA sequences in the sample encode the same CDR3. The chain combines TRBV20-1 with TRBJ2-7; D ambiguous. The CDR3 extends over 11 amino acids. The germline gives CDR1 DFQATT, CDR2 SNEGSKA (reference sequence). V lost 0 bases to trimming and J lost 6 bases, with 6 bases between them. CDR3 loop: CSARDPPEQYF. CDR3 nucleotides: TGCAGTGCTAGAGATCCTCCCGAGCAGTACTTC.

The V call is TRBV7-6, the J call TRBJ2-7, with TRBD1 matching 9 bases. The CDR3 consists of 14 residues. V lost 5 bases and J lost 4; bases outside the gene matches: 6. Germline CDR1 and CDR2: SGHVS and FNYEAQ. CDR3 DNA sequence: TGTGCCAGCAGCCCGGGACAGGGCCCGTACGAGCAGTACTTC. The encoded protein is CASSPGQGPYEQYF.

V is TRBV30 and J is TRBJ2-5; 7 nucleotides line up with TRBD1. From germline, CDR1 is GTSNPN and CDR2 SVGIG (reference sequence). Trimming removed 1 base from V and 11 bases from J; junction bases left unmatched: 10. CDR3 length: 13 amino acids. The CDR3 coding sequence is TGTGCCTGGAGTGCCGACAGGGTGGGGGAGCAGTACTTC. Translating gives CAWSADRVGEQYF.

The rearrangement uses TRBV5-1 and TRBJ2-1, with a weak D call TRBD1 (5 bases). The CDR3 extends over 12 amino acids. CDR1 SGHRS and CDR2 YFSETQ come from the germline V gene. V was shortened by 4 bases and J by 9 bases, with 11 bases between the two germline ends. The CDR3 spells CASSILRGEQFF. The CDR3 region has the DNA TGCGCCAGCAGCATCCTTAGGGGTGAGCAGTTCTTC.

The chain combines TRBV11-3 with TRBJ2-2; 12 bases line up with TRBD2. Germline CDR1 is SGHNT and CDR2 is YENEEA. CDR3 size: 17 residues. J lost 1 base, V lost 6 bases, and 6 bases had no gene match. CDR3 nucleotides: TGTGCCAGCAGTCAAGGACTAGCGGGGAAGAACACCGGGGAGCTGTTTTTT. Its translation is CASSQGLAGKNTGELFF. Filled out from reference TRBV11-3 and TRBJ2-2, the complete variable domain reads EAGVVQSPRYKIIEKKQPVAFWCNPISGHNTLYWYLQNLGQGPELLIRYENEEAVDDSQLPKDRFSAERLKGVDSTLKIQPAELGDSAVYLCASSQGLAGKNTGELFFGEGSRLTVL.